This T cell receptor (beta chain) was identified during a study of blood T cell repertoires in COVID-19. Study context: COVID-19 samples collected from the United States, Italy and Spain covered acute and convalescent phases.

Data came from immunoSEQ multiplex PCR; TCRdb stores just in-frame clones and leaves some out. The table shows 140,000 or so clones, with approximately 84% occurring only once. Per the germline V gene, CDR1 is LGHDT and CDR2 is YNNKEL (reference sequence). The CDR3 has 12 amino acids. Trimming shortened V by 1 base and J by 12 bases, and 10 bases separated the two germline ends. This clone was detected many times. The chain couples TRBV3-1 (or the pseudogene TRBV3-2) to TRBJ2-1; no clear D. Sequencing was done on a sample of PBMCs or T cells enriched from blood (not recorded which). The TCR was taken from a woman aged 50 to 60 with acute COVID-19. In DNA form, the CDR3 reads TGTGCCAGCAGCCAAGTCAGCGTCCGGCAGTTCTTC. It translates to CASSQVSVRQFF.